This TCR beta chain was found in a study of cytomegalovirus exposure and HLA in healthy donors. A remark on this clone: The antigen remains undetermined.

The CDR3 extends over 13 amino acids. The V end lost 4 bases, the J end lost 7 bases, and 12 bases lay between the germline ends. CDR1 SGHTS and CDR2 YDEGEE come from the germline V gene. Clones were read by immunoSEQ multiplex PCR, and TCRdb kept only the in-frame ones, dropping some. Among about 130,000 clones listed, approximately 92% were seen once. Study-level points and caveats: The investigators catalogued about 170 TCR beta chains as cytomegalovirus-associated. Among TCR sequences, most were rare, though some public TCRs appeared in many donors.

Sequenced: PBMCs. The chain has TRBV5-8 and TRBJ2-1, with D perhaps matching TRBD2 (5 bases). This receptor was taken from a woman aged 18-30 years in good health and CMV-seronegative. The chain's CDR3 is CASSLGLYNEQFF. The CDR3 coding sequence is TGTGCCAGCAGCCTCGGACTGTATAATGAGCAGTTCTTC.